This TCR beta chain comes out of a study of early T cells in non-severe SARS-CoV-2 infection (dated by TCRdb to the early 2020s). Looking at the study overall: TCR sequencing used bulk RNA from unsorted whole blood, so alpha and beta chains could not be paired.

A case-control design nested within a healthcare worker cohort in London, UK, was used, with weekly nasopharyngeal swab PCR tests and blood sampling performed. Healthcare workers were recruited between 23 and 31 March 2020, during the week of the UK lockdown, and were followed weekly for up to roughly 16 weeks. On the study overall, not on this receptor specifically: VDJdb matching was skewed toward anti-spike CD8 responses and likely underestimated virus-specific expansions by missing private and CD4 specificities.

This clonotype has a handful of counts. What this receptor recognizes is not known. Per-base quality was not reported, and no clone a single base away is much larger than it. Receptors were amplified or captured by 5' RACE. Sequenced using a NextSeq 500. In the TCR library protocol, unique molecular identifiers were attached to individual cDNA molecules to correct for PCR bias and sequencing error. TCR alpha and beta chains were both sequenced, and the abundances of alpha and beta sequences in each sample were closely correlated with each other. As for the authors' bioinformatics: Decombinator V4 was used to annotate the V gene, J gene and CDR3 of the TCR sequences. TCRs were defined as expanded if a significant change between any two time points was detected under a Poisson model with p below 0.0001. Abundances of TCRs were expressed as counts per million after normalisation to the total number of TCRs sequenced in each sample. VDJdb, accessed on 1 November 2021, was searched for TCRs annotated for CMV, EBV and SARS-CoV-2, and TCRs annotated for more than one antigen were excluded. TCRdb cleaned the public reads at Q25 with fastp, built clones with MiXCR and kept in-frame beta chains. Each record represents a unique CDR3 protein, reported with the most common genes and DNA among its rows. Here the V and J calls rest on TCRdb's processing, not on the authors' analysis. The sample profile shows 70,000 or so distinct CDR3 sequences; around a tenth of them were found once. The ten largest clones represent 6.5% to 8.5% of the sample.

The sample here was whole blood, taken at baseline. The sequence derives from an adult who was a healthcare worker with PCR-confirmed SARS-CoV-2 infection or an uninfected control (not recorded which).

The CDR3 in this case is CASSVRGASDTQYF. The sequenced DNA: TGTGCCAGCAGCGTCCGGGGGGCGTCAGATACGCAGTATTTT. The chain is assembled from TRBV9 and TRBJ2-3, with TRBD2 perhaps the D gene, on 7 matching bases. The CDR3 spans 14 residues, from the cysteine through the phenylalanine. The sequence is cut down to CDR3 DNA, 42 bases in frame from base 1. CDR1 and CDR2 (SGDLS, YYNGEE) derive from the germline V gene. V loses 2 bases, J loses 4 bases, and the germline ends lie 11 bases apart.